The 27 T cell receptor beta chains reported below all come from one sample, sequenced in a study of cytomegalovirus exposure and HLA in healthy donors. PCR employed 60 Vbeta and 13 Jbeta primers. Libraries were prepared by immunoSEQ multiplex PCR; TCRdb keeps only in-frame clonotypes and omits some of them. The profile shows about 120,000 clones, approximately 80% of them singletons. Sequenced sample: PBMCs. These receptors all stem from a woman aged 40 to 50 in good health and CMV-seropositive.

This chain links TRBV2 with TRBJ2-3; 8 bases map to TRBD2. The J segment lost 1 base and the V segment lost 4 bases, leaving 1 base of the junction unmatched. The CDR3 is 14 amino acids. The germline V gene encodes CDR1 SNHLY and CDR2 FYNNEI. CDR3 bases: TGTGCCAGCAGTGTCGGGGGGGGCACAGATACGCAGTATTTT. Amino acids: CASSVGGGTDTQYF.

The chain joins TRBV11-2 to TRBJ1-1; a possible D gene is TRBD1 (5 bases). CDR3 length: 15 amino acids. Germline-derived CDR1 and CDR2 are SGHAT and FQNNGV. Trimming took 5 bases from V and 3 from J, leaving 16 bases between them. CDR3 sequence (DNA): TGTGCCAGCAGCCCCCGCATTTGGGGGGACACTGAAGCTTTCTTT. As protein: CASSPRIWGDTEAFF.

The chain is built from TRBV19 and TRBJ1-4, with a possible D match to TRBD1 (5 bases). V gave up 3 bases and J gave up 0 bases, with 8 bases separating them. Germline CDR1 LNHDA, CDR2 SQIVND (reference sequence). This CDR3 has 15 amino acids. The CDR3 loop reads CASSIGGTTNEKLFF. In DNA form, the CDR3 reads TGTGCCAGTAGTATTGGGGGGACAACTAATGAAAAACTGTTTTTT.

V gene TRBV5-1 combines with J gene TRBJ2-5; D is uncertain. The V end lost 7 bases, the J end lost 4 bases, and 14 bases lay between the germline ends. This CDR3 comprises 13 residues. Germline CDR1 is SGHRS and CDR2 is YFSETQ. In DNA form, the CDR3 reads TGCGCCAGCGAATTTGTGCCGGGAGAGACCCAGTACTTC. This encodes CASEFVPGETQYF.

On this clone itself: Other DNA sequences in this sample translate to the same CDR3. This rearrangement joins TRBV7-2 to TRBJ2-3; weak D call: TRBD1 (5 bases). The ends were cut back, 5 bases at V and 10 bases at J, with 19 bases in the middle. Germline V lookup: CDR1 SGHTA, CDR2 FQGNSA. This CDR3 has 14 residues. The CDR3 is CASSTQHSTASQYF. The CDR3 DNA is TGTGCCAGCAGCACCCAACACTCGACAGCCTCGCAGTATTTT.

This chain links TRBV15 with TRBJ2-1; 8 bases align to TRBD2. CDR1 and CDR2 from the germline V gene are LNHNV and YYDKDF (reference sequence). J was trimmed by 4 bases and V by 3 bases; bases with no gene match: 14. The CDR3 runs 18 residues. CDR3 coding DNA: TGTGCCACCAGCAGGAGAGATGGGACCAAGCGGGAGTACAATGAGCAGTTCTTC. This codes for CATSRRDGTKREYNEQFF.

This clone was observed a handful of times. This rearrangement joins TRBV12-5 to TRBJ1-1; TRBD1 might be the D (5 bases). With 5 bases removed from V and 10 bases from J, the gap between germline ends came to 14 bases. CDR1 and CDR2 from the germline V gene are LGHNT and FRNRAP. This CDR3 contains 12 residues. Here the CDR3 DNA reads TGTGCTAGTGGTCCCTCTTGGGGCGGAGCTTTCTTT. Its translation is CASGPSWGGAFF.

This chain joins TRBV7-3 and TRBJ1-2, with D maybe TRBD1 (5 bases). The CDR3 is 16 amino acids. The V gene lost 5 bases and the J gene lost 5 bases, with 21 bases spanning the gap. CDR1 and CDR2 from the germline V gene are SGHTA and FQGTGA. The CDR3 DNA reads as TGTGCCAGCAGCAATCCCGTTGGGGGGGGAAGATATGGCTACACCTTC. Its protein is CASSNPVGGGRYGYTF.

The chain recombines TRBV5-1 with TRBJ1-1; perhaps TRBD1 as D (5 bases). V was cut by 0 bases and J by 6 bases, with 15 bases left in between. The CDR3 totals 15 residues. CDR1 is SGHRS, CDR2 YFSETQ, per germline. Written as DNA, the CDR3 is TGCGCCAGCAGCTTGGATTTAGCAGGGCTCTCTGAAGCTTTCTTT. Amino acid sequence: CASSLDLAGLSEAFF. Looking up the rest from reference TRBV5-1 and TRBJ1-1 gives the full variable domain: KAGVTQTPRYLIKTRGQQVTLSCSPISGHRSVSWYQQTPGQGLQFLFEYFSETQRNKGNFPGRFSGRQFSNSRSEMNVSTLELGDSALYLCASSLDLAGLSEAFFGQGTRLTVV.

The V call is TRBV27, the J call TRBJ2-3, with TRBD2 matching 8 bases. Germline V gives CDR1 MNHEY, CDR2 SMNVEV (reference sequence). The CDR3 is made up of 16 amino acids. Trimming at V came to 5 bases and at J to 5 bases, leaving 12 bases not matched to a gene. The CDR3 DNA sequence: TGTGCCAGCAGTCCTCTAGCGGGCGTGGTGGAAGATACGCAGTATTTT. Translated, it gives CASSPLAGVVEDTQYF.

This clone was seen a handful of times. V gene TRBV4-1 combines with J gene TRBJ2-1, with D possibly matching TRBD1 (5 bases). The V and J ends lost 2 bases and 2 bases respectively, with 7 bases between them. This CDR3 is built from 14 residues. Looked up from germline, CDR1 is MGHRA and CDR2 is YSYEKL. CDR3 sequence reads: CASSQQGTYNEQFF. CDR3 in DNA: TGCGCCAGCAGCCAACAGGGCACCTACAATGAGCAGTTCTTC.

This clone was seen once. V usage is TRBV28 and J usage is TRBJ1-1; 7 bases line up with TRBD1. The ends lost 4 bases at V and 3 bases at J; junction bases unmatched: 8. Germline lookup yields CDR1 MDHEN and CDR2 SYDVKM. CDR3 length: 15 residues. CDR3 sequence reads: CASSSPGTAHTEAFF. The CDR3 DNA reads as TGTGCCAGCAGTTCACCCGGGACAGCCCACACTGAAGCTTTCTTT.

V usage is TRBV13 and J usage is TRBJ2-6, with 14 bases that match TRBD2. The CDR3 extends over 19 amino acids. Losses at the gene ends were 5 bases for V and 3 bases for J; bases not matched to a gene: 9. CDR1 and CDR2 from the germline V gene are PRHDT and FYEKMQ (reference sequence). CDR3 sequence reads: CASSLRLAGGPLGANVLTF. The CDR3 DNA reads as TGTGCCAGCAGCCTACGACTAGCGGGGGGGCCCCTTGGGGCCAACGTCCTGACTTTC.

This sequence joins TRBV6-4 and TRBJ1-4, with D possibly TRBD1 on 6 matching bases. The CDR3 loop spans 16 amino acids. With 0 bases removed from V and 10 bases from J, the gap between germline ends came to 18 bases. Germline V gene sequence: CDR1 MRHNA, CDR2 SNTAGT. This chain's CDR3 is CASSDSKQGSFSKLFF. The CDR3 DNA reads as TGTGCCAGCAGTGACTCGAAGCAGGGGTCGTTTTCAAAACTGTTTTTT.

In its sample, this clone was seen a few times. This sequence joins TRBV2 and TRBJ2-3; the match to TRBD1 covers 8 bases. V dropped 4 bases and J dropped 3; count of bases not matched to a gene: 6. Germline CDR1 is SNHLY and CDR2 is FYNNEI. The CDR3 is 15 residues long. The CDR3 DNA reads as TGTGCCAGCAGTGGACAGGGGATAGTAACAGATACGCAGTATTTT. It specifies CASSGQGIVTDTQYF.

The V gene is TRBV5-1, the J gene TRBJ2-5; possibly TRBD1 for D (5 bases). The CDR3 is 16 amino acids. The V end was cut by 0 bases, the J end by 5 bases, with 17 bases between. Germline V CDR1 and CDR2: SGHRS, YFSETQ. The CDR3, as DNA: TGCGCCAGCAGCTTGGGCACACTACCTCCAGGGGAGACCCAGTACTTC. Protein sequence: CASSLGTLPPGETQYF.

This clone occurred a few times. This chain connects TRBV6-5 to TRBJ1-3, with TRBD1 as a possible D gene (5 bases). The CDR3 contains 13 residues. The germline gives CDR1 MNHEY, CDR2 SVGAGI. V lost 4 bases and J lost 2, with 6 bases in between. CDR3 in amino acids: CASSLTAGNTIYF. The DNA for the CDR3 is TGTGCCAGCAGTTTGACAGCTGGAAACACCATATATTTT.

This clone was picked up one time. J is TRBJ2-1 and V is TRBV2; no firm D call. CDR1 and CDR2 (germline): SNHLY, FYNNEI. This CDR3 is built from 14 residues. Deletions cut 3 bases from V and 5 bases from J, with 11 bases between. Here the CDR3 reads CASSDWSLHNEQFF. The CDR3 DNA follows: TGTGCCAGCAGTGATTGGTCACTACACAATGAGCAGTTCTTC.

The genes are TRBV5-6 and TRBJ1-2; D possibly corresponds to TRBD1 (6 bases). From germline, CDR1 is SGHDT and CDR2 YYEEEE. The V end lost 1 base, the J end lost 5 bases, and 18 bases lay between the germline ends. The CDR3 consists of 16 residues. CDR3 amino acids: CASSLNSLTGKYGYTF. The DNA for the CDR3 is TGTGCCAGCAGCTTGAACTCTTTGACAGGAAAATATGGCTACACCTTC.

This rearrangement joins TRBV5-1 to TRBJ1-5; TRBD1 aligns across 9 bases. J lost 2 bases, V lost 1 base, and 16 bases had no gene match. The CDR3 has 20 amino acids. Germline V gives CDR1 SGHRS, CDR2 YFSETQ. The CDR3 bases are TGCGCCAGCAGCTTGCCTCCAGGACAGGGGACTAGTTCGGGCAATCAGCCCCAGCATTTT. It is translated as CASSLPPGQGTSSGNQPQHF.

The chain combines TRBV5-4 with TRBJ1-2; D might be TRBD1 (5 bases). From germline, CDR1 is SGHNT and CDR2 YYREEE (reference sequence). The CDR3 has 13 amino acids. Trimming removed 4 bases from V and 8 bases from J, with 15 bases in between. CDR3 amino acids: CASSNLGVGGYTF. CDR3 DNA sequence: TGTGCCAGCAGCAATCTAGGGGTTGGCGGCTACACCTTC.

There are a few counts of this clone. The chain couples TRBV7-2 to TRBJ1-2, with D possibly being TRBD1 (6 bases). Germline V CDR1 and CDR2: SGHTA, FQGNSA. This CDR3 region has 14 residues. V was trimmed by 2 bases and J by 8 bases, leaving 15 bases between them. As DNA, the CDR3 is TGTGCCAGCAGCTTATTCAGGGGCGCTTGGGGCTACACCTTC. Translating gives CASSLFRGAWGYTF.

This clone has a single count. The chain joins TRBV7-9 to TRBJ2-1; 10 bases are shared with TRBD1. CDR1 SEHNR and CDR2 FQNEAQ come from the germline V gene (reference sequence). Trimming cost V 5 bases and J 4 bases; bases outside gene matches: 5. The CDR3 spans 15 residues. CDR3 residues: CASSPPGQGYNEQFF. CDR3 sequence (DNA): TGTGCCAGCAGCCCACCGGGACAGGGGTACAATGAGCAGTTCTTC.

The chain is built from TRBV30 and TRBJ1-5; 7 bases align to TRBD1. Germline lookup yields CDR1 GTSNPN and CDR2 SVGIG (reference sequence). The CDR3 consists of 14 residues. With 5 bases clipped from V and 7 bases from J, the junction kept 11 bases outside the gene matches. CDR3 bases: TGTGCCTGGGGGTCAATAGGGGGCTCGCAGCCCCAGCATTTT. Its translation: CAWGSIGGSQPQHF.

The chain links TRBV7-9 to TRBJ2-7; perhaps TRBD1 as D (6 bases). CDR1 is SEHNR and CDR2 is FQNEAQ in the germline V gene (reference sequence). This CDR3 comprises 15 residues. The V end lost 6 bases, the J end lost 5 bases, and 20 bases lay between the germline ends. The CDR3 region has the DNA TGTGCCAGCAGTCAACGGACCGGACAGTCCAACGAGCAGTACTTC. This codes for CASSQRTGQSNEQYF.

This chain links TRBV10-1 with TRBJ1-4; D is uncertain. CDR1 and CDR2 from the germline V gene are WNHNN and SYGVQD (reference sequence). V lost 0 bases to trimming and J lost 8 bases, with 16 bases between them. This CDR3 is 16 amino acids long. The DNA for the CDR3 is TGCGCCAGCAGTGAGTCGACTGCCTCGACTCGAGAAAAACTGTTTTTT. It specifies CASSESTASTREKLFF.

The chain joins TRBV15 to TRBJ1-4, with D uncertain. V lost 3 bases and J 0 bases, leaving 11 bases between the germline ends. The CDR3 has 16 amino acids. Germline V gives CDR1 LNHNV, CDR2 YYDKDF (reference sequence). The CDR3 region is CATSREGASTNEKLFF. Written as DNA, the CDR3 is TGTGCCACCAGCAGGGAGGGAGCCTCAACTAATGAAAAACTGTTTTTT.